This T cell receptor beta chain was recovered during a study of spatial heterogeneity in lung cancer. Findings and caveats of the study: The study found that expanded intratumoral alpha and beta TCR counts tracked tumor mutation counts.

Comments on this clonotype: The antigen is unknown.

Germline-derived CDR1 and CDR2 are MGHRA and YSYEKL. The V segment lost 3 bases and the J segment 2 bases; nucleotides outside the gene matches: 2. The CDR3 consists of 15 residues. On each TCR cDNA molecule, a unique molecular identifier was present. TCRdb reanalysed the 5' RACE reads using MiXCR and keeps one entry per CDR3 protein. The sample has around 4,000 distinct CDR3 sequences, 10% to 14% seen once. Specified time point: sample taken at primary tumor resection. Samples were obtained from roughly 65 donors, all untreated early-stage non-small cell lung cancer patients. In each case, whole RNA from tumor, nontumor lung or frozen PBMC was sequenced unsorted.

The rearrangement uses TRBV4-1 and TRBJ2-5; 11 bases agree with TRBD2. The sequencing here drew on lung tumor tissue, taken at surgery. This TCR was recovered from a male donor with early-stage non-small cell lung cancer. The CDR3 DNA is TGCGCCAGCAGCCACACTAGCGGGAGACAAGAGACCCAGTACTTC. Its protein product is CASSHTSGRQETQYF.